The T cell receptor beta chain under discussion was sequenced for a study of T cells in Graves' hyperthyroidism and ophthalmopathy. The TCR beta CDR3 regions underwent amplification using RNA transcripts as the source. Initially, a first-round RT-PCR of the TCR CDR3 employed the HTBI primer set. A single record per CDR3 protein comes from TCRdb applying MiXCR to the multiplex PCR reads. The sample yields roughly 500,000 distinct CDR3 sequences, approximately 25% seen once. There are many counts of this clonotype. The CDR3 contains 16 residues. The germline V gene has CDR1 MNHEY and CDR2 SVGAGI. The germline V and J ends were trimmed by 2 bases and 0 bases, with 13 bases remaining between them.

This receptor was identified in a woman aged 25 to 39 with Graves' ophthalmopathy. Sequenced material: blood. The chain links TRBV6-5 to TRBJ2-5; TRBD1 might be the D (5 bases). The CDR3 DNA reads TGTGCCAGCAGTTACCGCCCTCAGGGCAACCAAGAGACCCAGTACTTC. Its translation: CASSYRPQGNQETQYF.